One sample yielded the 5 T cell receptor beta chains listed below, sequenced in a study of human T cells and chemical hapten exposure. The time point is: patch test 2, 6 weeks after DPC sensitization. Specified treatment: therapeutic diphenylcyclopropenone sensitization with weekly scalp DPC. Each CDR3 protein gets one entry after TCRdb re-called the RACE reads with MiXCR. Found here are tens of thousands of distinct CDR3 sequences, about 9.8% of them singletons; the top ten hold 15%. The starting material was whole blood, obtained in connection with sensitization to the hapten diphenylcyclopropenone (DPC). Source of these receptors: a woman between 40 and 55 years old with alopecia areata. Some clones in this sample may be carry-over from other donors' samples.

In its sample, this clonotype was seen many times. J is TRBJ1-6 and V is TRBV7-6; D is ambiguous. The germline V gene encodes CDR1 SGHVS and CDR2 FNYEAQ. This CDR3 contains 15 residues. Trimming left V 4 bases short and J 0 bases short, with 7 bases between. CDR3 sequence reads: CASSYSSSYNSPLHF. DNA for the CDR3: TGTGCCAGCAGCTATAGTAGCTCCTATAATTCACCCCTCCACTTT.

This clonotype showed up many times. The chain couples TRBV4-3 to TRBJ1-2; 9 bases match TRBD1. Germline-derived CDR1 and CDR2 are LGHNA and YSLEER. V lost 0 bases, J lost 7 bases, and 6 bases stayed unmatched. CDR3 length: 15 residues. Here the CDR3 reads CASSQELQGAFGYTF. The DNA for the CDR3 is TGCGCCAGCAGCCAAGAGCTACAGGGGGCGTTTGGCTACACCTTC.

The V and J genes are TRBV3-1 and TRBJ2-2, with D unclear. This CDR3 contains 12 residues. The V end lost 4 bases, the J end lost 4 bases, and 4 bases lay between the germline ends. CDR1 is LGHDT, CDR2 YNNKEL, per germline (reference sequence). The CDR3 nucleotides read TGTGCCAGCAGCCGCAGCACCGGGGAGCTGTTTTTT. The encoded protein is CASSRSTGELFF.

This clonotype has at least ten counts. V usage is TRBV3-1 and J usage is TRBJ2-7; D is unresolved. V was cut by 5 bases and J by 9 bases, with 11 bases left in between. The CDR3 consists of 11 residues. The germline V gene has CDR1 LGHDT and CDR2 YNNKEL (reference sequence). CDR3 bases: TGTGCCAGCAGCTCCCGACTCCGGCAGTACTTC. It specifies CASSSRLRQYF.

This clonotype was recorded at least ten times. The CDR3 region has the DNA TGTGCCAGCTCGCCGACCACAGGGGGCGGGTCGGAGCAGTACTTC. It specifies CASSPTTGGGSEQYF. The V and J genes are TRBV18 and TRBJ2-7; TRBD1 matches at 9 bases. The germline V gene encodes CDR1 KGHSH and CDR2 LQKENI. CDR3 length: 15 residues. J was trimmed by 7 bases and V by 6 bases; bases with no gene match: 13.